This TCR beta chain was identified in a study of blood T cell repertoires in COVID-19. Study details: The cDNA or gDNA used as material had been derived from T cells, B-cell-depleted T cells, or PBMCs.

The ends lost 7 bases at V and 10 bases at J; junction bases unmatched: 9. The CDR3 loop spans 12 amino acids. From germline, CDR1 is SGHTA and CDR2 FQGNSA. The data were produced by immunoSEQ multiplex PCR, yet TCRdb's version contains in-frame clones alone and is incomplete. In the table there are under 90,000 clones, around 86% of which are singletons. The source material was peripheral blood. This rearrangement joins TRBV7-2 to TRBJ1-1; 7 positions agree with TRBD1. The source is an elderly woman with active or convalescent COVID-19. CDR3 DNA: TGTGCCAGCACCGTTTCGACAGGGCTAGCTTTCTTT. Translated: CASTVSTGLAFF.